This T cell receptor (beta chain) was captured in a study of blood T cell repertoires in COVID-19. Study-level background: Acute and convalescent COVID-19 samples came from the United States, Italy and Spain. PBMCs, B-cell-depleted T cells, or T cells provided the cDNA or gDNA that made up the material.

Study processing details: Amplification of reference gene primers was used by the study to estimate nucleated cell counts. Only in-frame clones appear in the TCRdb table, and some are missing; sequencing was by immunoSEQ multiplex PCR. The V and J calls and the clone size are those of that table, but D and trimming were determined from the DNA. This sample yields 260,000 or so clones, of which roughly 82% are seen a single time; approximately 4.5% belongs to the top ten. Germline CDR1 is SGHTS and CDR2 is YDEGEE. The CDR3 runs to 17 residues. Losses at the gene ends were 2 bases for V and 1 base for J; bases not matched to a gene: 4.

This TCR came from a woman between 70 and 85 years old with acute or convalescent COVID-19. Sample: peripheral blood. This chain joins TRBV5-8 and TRBJ2-5, with 14 nucleotides matching TRBD2. The CDR3 DNA reads TGTGCCAGCAGCTTTCGACTAGCGGGGGGGCCCCAAGAGACCCAGTACTTC. Protein product: CASSFRLAGGPQETQYF.